These 25 T cell receptor beta chains came from one sample sequenced in a study of CD8 T cells in Susac syndrome. Random hexamers were used to reverse transcribe about 0.5 to 1 ug of RNA. MiXCR, run by TCRdb on the immunoSEQ multiplex PCR reads, gives a single entry per CDR3 protein. The sample has 150,000 to 200,000 distinct CDR3 sequences, about 95% seen once. The sample was CD4+ T cells from PBMCs. These receptors were collected from a human donor in good health.

In regard to this clonotype: A junction end diverges from the germline sequence, so it may reflect a read error. V and J are TRBV20-1 and TRBJ2-7, with TRBD2 matching 9 bases. From germline, CDR1 is DFQATT and CDR2 SNEGSKA (reference sequence). The CDR3 runs to 9 residues. CDR3 sequence reads: CSASLAGSF. The CDR3 nucleotides are TGCAGTGCTAGCCTAGCGGGATCCTTC.

This clonotype was found once. The V gene is TRBV29-1, the J gene TRBJ2-5; 7 bases align to TRBD2. V dropped 7 bases and J dropped 4; count of bases not matched to a gene: 3. The germline V gene has CDR1 SQVTM and CDR2 ANQGSEA. The CDR3 contains 11 residues. CDR3 sequence (DNA): TGCAGCGCCGCGGGAGTAGAGACCCAGTACTTC. This translates into CSAAGVETQYF.

The chain has TRBV29-1 and TRBJ2-5; D remains ambiguous. The CDR3 has 12 residues. Germline loops: CDR1 SQVTM, CDR2 ANQGSEA. Trimming left V 3 bases short and J 5 bases short, with 10 bases between. CDR3 amino acids: CSVDTQLETQYF. The CDR3 DNA reads as TGCAGCGTTGATACCCAGTTGGAGACCCAGTACTTC.

The chain is built from TRBV29-1 and TRBJ1-1, with 8 bases fitting TRBD1. V lost 7 bases to trimming and J lost 0 bases; unmatched junction nucleotides: 16. The CDR3 is 17 amino acids. Germline lookup yields CDR1 SQVTM and CDR2 ANQGSEA. The CDR3 DNA reads TGCAGCGCACTTCCAGGGGGCGTCGACTTGATGAACACTGAAGCTTTCTTT. Translating gives CSALPGGVDLMNTEAFF. The full variable domain, in which reference TRBV29-1 and TRBJ1-1 provide the parts outside the CDR3, is SAVISQKPSRDICQRGTSLTIQCQVDSQVTMMFWYRQQPGQSLTLIATANQGSEATYESGFVIDKFPISRPNLTFSTLTVSNMSPEDSSIYLCSALPGGVDLMNTEAFFGQGTRLTVV.

The chain joins TRBV30 to TRBJ2-5; D may be TRBD1 or TRBD2 (5 bases each). Trimming stripped 5 bases from V and 0 bases from J, with 16 bases between. This CDR3 has 15 residues. Germline V gives CDR1 GTSNPN, CDR2 SVGIG (reference sequence). CDR3 sequence (DNA): TGTGCCTGGGGCAGAGGGACGGGGCACCAAGAGACCCAGTACTTC. It encodes CAWGRGTGHQETQYF.

The chain joins TRBV28 to TRBJ2-7; D possibly matches TRBD1 or TRBD2 (5 bases each). Trimming cost V 9 bases and J 7 bases, with 19 bases left between them. CDR1 is MDHEN, CDR2 SYDVKM, per germline. The CDR3 consists of 13 residues. CDR3 residues: CASKETARGEQYF. CDR3 DNA sequence: TGTGCCAGTAAAGAGACAGCGAGGGGAGAGCAGTACTTC.

The chain links TRBV27 to TRBJ2-1, with D possibly matching TRBD2 (6 bases). There are 15 residues in the CDR3. V lost 1 base and J lost 4, with 11 bases in between. Germline V gene lookup returns CDR1 MNHEY and CDR2 SMNVEV (reference sequence). The CDR3 sequence is CASSLWGEDYNEQFF. DNA for the CDR3: TGTGCCAGCAGTTTATGGGGGGAGGATTACAATGAGCAGTTCTTC.

J is TRBJ2-1 and V is TRBV18; 9 nucleotides agree with TRBD1. V shed 2 bases, J shed 5 bases, and the junction held 10 bases outside the gene matches. The CDR3 loop spans 17 amino acids. Germline-derived CDR1 and CDR2 are KGHSH and LQKENI. In nucleotides, the CDR3 is TGTGCCAGCTCACCAAGGGTTGCAGGACAGGGGAACAATGAGCAGTTCTTC. It encodes CASSPRVAGQGNNEQFF.

The chain couples TRBV6-2 or TRBV6-3 to TRBJ2-2; possible D gene TRBD1, 6 bases. Germline V CDR1 and CDR2: MNHEY, SVGEGT. The CDR3 runs 13 residues. Trimming removed 6 bases at V and 6 bases at J, with 11 bases between. Written as DNA, the CDR3 is TGTGCCAGCAGGCGGAACAGGGCCGGGGAGCTGTTTTTT. Amino acid sequence: CASRRNRAGELFF.

V is TRBV4-3 and J is TRBJ1-2, with D possibly TRBD1 on 5 matching bases. Trimming left V 3 bases short and J 2 bases short, with 16 bases between. Germline V gene sequence: CDR1 LGHNA, CDR2 YSLEER. CDR3 size: 16 residues. CDR3 coding DNA: TGCGCCAGCAGCCAGCGCCCCAGGGCTCTGAACTATGGCTACACCTTC. Amino acids: CASSQRPRALNYGYTF.

The rearrangement links TRBV6-6 to TRBJ2-7; D is ambiguous. Deletions cut 5 bases from V and 7 bases from J, with 24 bases between. The CDR3 runs to 16 residues. Germline CDR1 and CDR2: MNHNY and SVGAGI (reference sequence). CDR3 residues: CASSQTSVSQTREQYF. The DNA of the CDR3 is TGTGCCAGCAGTCAAACCTCCGTGTCCCAAACCCGAGAGCAGTACTTC.

This chain uses TRBV20-1 with TRBJ2-7, with 7 bases lining up with TRBD2. V lost 8 bases and J lost 2; bases outside the gene matches: 6. The CDR3 spans 12 residues. Germline V gene data show CDR1 as DFQATT and CDR2 as SNEGSKA (reference sequence). The CDR3 spells CSPRGSTYEQYF. The DNA for the CDR3 is TGCAGTCCCCGCGGGAGTACCTACGAGCAGTACTTC.

V and J are TRBV3-1 and TRBJ2-4, with TRBD1 matching 9 bases. After removal of 0 bases from V and 4 bases from J, the junction contained 4 bases not matched to a gene. This CDR3 is built from 16 residues. Germline-derived CDR1 and CDR2 are LGHDT and YNNKEL (reference sequence). The CDR3 sequence is CASSQDPGTGKNIQYF. The CDR3 nucleotides are TGTGCCAGCAGCCAAGATCCGGGGACAGGGAAAAACATTCAGTACTTC.

This chain joins TRBV28 and TRBJ2-1; 9 bases map to TRBD2. Germline CDR1 is MDHEN and CDR2 is SYDVKM. V gave up 6 bases and J gave up 8 bases; unmatched junction bases: 14. The CDR3 runs to 16 residues. The CDR3 reads CASSIPLLAGRDEQFF. CDR3 DNA sequence: TGTGCCAGCAGCATCCCCCTGCTAGCGGGAAGGGATGAGCAGTTCTTC.

The chain combines TRBV3-1 with TRBJ2-1, with 7 nucleotides matching TRBD2. This CDR3 comprises 16 residues. Trimming removed 3 bases from V and 3 bases from J; junction bases left unmatched: 8. The germline V gene encodes CDR1 LGHDT and CDR2 YNNKEL (reference sequence). The CDR3 sequence is CASSHKTSSHYNEQFF. In DNA, the CDR3 is TGTGCCAGCAGCCATAAGACTAGCAGCCACTACAATGAGCAGTTCTTC.

The chain uses TRBV5-4 and TRBJ2-7; 9 bases map to TRBD2. The CDR3 is made up of 15 amino acids. The V and J ends lost 3 bases and 2 bases, in that order; junction bases with no gene match: 6. Germline CDR1 is SGHNT and CDR2 is YYREEE (reference sequence). DNA for the CDR3: TGTGCCAGCAGCTCGCCTAGCGGGGTTACCTACGAGCAGTACTTC. Amino acids: CASSSPSGVTYEQYF.

The V call is TRBV2, the J call TRBJ2-1; D is unclear. CDR1 and CDR2 (germline): SNHLY, FYNNEI. V was trimmed by 8 bases and J by 9 bases, leaving 8 bases between them. This CDR3 is built from 10 residues. CDR3 DNA sequence: TGTGCCAGCGGTGCCCGTGAGCAGTTCTTC. Protein product: CASGAREQFF.

This clonotype was seen a handful of times. This chain uses TRBV29-1 with TRBJ2-1; 14 bases fit TRBD2. Trimming took 7 bases from V and 9 from J; bases not matched to a gene: 5. Germline values: CDR1 SQVTM, CDR2 ANQGSEA. CDR3 length: 13 amino acids. In DNA, the CDR3 is TGCAGCGCGGGACTAGCGGGAGAGAGTGAGCAGTTCTTC. It encodes CSAGLAGESEQFF.

V and J are TRBV27 and TRBJ1-4, with D perhaps matching TRBD1 (6 bases). CDR3 length: 14 amino acids. CDR1 is MNHEY and CDR2 is SMNVEV in the germline V gene (reference sequence). The ends were cut back, 4 bases at V and 7 bases at J, with 13 bases in the middle. The DNA of the CDR3 is TGTGCCAGCAGTTACGGGGGGCCACGTGAAAAACTGTTTTTT. Translation gives CASSYGGPREKLFF.

The chain couples TRBV28 to TRBJ1-1; unclear D gene. This CDR3 is 13 amino acids long. The V and J ends lost 8 bases and 4 bases respectively, with 14 bases between them. Germline V lookup: CDR1 MDHEN, CDR2 SYDVKM. For the CDR3, the DNA is TGTGCCAGCGCGGGTCCCGAGCCCACTGAAGCTTTCTTT. Translated, it gives CASAGPEPTEAFF.

DNA for the CDR3: TGTGCCAGCAGCCCCCACTGGGGCACCGGGGAGCTGTTTTTT. Translation gives CASSPHWGTGELFF. V gene TRBV9 combines with J gene TRBJ2-2; no reliable D call. V was shortened by 4 bases and J by 4 bases, with 11 bases between the two germline ends. This CDR3 region has 14 residues. Germline-derived CDR1 and CDR2 are SGDLS and YYNGEE.

J is TRBJ1-2 and V is TRBV15; D remains unclear. V gave up 6 bases and J gave up 8 bases, with 13 bases separating them. Germline V CDR1 and CDR2: LNHNV, YYDKDF (reference sequence). There are 12 residues in the CDR3. CDR3 sequence: CATRDKGYGYTF. In DNA form, the CDR3 reads TGTGCCACCAGGGATAAGGGATACGGCTACACCTTC.

The rearrangement links TRBV6-4 to TRBJ1-1; D gene uncertain. Trimming removed 7 bases from V and 4 bases from J, with 13 bases in between. Germline V gives CDR1 MRHNA, CDR2 SNTAGT. The CDR3 spans 13 residues. As DNA, the CDR3 is TGTGCCAGCACCAACGCCGTGGGCACTGAAGCTTTCTTT. It specifies CASTNAVGTEAFF.

This rearrangement joins TRBV4-1 to TRBJ1-1, with unresolved D. V lost 1 base and J 0 bases, leaving 9 bases between the germline ends. CDR3 length equals 15 residues. The germline gives CDR1 MGHRA, CDR2 YSYEKL. CDR3 loop: CASSQVGSLNTEAFF. The CDR3 bases are TGCGCCAGCAGCCAAGTTGGCAGCTTGAACACTGAAGCTTTCTTT.

This chain joins TRBV19 and TRBJ2-7; tentatively, D is TRBD2 (5 bases). This CDR3 region has 14 residues. Germline-derived CDR1 and CDR2 are LNHDA and SQIVND (reference sequence). V was trimmed by 5 bases and J by 2 bases, leaving 13 bases between them. The CDR3 region is CASSPGRAAYEQYF. The DNA for the CDR3 is TGTGCCAGTAGTCCCGGGCGAGCGGCCTACGAGCAGTACTTC.